This T cell receptor (beta chain) is drawn from a study of CD8+CD57+ T cells in acquired aplastic anemia. The CDR3 contains 18 residues. Germline V lookup: CDR1 SGDLS, CDR2 YYNGEE. V lost 5 bases to trimming and J lost 5 bases; unmatched junction nucleotides: 15. Using genomic DNA as the template, TCR beta VDJ and CDR3 profiling was carried out. TCRdb independently ran MiXCR on the reads; one entry per CDR3 protein. The table has fewer than 200,000 distinct CDR3 sequences, around 48% seen once. All patients picked for sequencing had shown, by flow cytometry, an expansion of CD8+CD57+ cells. The V call is TRBV9, the J call TRBJ2-1, with 11 bases identical to TRBD2. The material sequenced was sorted CD4+, CD8+, or CD8+CD57+ T cells (not recorded which) from PBMCs. The TCR sequence derives from a human donor with aplastic anemia. This CDR3 is CASSGGDLAGGLNNEQFF. CDR3 sequence (DNA): TGTGCCAGCAGTGGAGGGGATTTAGCGGGGGGGCTCAACAATGAGCAGTTCTTC.